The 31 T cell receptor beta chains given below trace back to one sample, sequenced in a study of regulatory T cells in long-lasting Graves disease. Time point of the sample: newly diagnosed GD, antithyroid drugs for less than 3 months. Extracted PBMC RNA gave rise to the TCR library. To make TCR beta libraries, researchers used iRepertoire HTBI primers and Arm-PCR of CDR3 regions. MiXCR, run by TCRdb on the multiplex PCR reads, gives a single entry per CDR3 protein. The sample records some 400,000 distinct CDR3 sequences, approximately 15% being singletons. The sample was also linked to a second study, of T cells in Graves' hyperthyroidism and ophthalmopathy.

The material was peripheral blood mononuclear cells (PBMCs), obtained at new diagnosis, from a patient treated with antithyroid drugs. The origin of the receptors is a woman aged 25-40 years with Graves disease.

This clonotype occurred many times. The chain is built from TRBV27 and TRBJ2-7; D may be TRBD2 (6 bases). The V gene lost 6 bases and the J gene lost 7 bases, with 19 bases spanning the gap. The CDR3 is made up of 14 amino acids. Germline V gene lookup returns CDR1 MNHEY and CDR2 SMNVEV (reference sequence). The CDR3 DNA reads TGTGCCAGCAGCCGACCCGGGACTCGCTCGGAGCAGTACTTC. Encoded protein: CASSRPGTRSEQYF.

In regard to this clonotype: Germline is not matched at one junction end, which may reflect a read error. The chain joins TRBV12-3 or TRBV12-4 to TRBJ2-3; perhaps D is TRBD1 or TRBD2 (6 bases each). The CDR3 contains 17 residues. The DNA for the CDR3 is TGTGCCAGCGGTTTGGGTGAGGGGGGCTCATTGGGTGATACGCAGTATTTT. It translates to CASGLGEGGSLGDTQYF.

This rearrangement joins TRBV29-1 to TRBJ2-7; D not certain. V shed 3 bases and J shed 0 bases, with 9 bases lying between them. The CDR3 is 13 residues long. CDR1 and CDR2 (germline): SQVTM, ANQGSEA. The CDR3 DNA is TGCAGCGTTGATGGCGTTGACTCCTACGAGCAGTACTTC. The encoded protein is CSVDGVDSYEQYF.

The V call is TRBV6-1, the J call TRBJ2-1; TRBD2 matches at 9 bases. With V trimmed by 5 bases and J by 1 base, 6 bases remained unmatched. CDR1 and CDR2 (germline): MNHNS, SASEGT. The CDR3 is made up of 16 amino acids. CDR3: CASSPLAGASYNEQFF. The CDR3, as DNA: TGTGCCAGCAGTCCCTTAGCGGGAGCGTCCTACAATGAGCAGTTCTTC.

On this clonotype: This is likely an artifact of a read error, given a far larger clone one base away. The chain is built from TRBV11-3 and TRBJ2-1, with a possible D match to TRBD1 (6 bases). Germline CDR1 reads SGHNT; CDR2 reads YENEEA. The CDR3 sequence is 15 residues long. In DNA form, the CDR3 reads TGCGCCAGCAGCTTGAGTGGGACATATTCCTACGAGCAGTTCTTC. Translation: CASSLSGTYSYEQFF.

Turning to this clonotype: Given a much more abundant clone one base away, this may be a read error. In nucleotides, the CDR3 is TGCGCCAGCAGCCGCAACCGGGAGGGCCCTCTTAATGAGCAGTTCTTC. It encodes CASSRNREGPLNEQFF. This chain joins TRBV5-1 and TRBJ2-1; 8 nucleotides align to TRBD2. The CDR3 contains 16 residues. Per the germline V gene, CDR1 is SGHRS and CDR2 is YFSETQ. The junction had 13 bases not matched to a gene; V was cut back by 4 bases and J by 7 bases. The entire variable domain, with the rest obtained from reference TRBV5-1 and TRBJ2-1, is as follows: KAGVTQTPRYLIKTRGQQVTLSCSPISGHRSVSWYQQTPGQGLQFLFEYFSETQRNKGNFPGRFSGRQFSNSRSEMNVSTLELGDSALYLCASSRNREGPLNEQFFGPGTRLTVL.

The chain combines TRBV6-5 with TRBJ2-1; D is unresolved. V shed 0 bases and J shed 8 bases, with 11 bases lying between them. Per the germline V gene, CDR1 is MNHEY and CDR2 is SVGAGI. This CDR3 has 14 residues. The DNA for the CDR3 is TGTGCCAGCAGTTACTCGATGGGTGGCGATGAGCAGTTCTTC. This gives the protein CASSYSMGGDEQFF.

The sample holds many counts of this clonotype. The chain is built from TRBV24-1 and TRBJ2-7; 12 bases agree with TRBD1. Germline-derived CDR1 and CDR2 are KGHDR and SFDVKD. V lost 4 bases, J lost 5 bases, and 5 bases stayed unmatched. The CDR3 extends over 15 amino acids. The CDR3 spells CATSEAGTGGDEQYF. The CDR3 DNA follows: TGTGCCACCAGTGAAGCCGGGACAGGGGGCGACGAGCAGTACTTC.

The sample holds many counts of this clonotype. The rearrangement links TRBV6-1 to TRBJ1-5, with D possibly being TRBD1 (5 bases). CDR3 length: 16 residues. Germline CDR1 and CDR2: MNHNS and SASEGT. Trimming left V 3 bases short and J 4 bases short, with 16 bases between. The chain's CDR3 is CASSDPPGGDNQPQHF. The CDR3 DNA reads TGTGCCAGCAGTGACCCACCTGGGGGGGATAATCAGCCCCAGCATTTT.

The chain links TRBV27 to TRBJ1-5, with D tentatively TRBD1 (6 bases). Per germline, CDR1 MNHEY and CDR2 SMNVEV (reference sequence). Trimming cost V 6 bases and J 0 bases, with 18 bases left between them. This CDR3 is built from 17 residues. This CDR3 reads CASSPLTDRFSNQPQHF. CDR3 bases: TGTGCCAGCAGCCCTCTGACGGACAGATTTAGCAATCAGCCCCAGCATTTT.

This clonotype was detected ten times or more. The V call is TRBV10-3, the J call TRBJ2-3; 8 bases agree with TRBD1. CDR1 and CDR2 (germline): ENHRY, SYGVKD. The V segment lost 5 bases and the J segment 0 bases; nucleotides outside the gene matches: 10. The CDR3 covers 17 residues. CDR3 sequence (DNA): TGTGCCATCAGTATGGGGCCCGGGACAGGAAGCACAGATACGCAGTATTTT. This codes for CAISMGPGTGSTDTQYF.

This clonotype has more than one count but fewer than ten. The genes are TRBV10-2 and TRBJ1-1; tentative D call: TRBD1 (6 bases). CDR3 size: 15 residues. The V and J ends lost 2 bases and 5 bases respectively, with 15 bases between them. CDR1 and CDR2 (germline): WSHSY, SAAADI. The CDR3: CASSEPRTVGTEAFF. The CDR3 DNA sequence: TGCGCCAGCAGTGAGCCGCGGACAGTGGGTACTGAAGCTTTCTTT.

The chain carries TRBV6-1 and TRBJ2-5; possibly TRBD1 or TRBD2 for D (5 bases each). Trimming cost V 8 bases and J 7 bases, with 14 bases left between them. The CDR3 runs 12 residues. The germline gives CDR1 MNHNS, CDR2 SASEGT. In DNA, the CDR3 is TGTGCCAGCCGGGACCGGACGTGGACCCAGTACTTC. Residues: CASRDRTWTQYF.

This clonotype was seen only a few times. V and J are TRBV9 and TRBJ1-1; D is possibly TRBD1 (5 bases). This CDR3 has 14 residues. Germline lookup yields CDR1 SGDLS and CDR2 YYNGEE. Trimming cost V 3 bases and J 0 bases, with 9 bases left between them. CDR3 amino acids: CASSARAVNTEAFF. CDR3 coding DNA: TGTGCCAGCAGCGCCAGGGCCGTGAACACTGAAGCTTTCTTT.

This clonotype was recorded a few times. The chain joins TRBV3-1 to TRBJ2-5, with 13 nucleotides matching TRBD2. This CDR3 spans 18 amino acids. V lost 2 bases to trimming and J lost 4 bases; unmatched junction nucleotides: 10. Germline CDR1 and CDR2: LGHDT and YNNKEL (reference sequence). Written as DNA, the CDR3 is TGTGCCAGCAGCCAACCCCTCCCTGGACTAGCGGGAGCAGAGACCCAGTACTTC. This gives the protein CASSQPLPGLAGAETQYF.

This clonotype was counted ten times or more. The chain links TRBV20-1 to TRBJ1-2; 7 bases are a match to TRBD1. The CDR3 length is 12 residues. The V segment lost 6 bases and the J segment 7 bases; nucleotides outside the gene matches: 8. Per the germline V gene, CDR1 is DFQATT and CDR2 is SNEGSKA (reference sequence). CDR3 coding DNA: TGCAGTGCCCCGACAGGGAACGGTGGCTACACCTTC. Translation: CSAPTGNGGYTF.

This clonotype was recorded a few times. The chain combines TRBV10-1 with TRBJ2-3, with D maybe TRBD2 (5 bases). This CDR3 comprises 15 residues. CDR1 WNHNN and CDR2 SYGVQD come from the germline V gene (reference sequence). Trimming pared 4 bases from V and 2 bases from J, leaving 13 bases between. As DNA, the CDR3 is TGCGCCAGCAGTGCGGACTTAATTATCACAGATACGCAGTATTTT. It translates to CASSADLIITDTQYF.

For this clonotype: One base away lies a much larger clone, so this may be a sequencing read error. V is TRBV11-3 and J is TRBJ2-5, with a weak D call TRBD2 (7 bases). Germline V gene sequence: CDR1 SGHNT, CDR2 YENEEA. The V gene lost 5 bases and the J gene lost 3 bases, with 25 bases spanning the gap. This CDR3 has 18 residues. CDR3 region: CASSALGRYFGGKETQYF. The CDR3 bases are TGTGCCAGCAGCGCGCTCGGGAGGTACTTCGGGGGCAAAGAGACCCAGTACTTC.

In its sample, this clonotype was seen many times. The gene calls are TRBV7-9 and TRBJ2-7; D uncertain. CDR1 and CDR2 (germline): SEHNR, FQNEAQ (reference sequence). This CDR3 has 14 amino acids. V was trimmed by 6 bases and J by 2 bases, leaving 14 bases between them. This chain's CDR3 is CASRGLGNTYEQYF. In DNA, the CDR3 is TGTGCCAGCAGGGGTTTAGGGAACACCTACGAGCAGTACTTC.

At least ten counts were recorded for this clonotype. The CDR3 here is CASSLGGREETQYF. DNA for the CDR3: TGTGCCAGCAGCTTAGGAGGCAGGGAAGAGACCCAGTACTTC. The chain is built from TRBV7-9 and TRBJ2-5; weak D call: TRBD1 (5 bases). The germline V gene has CDR1 SEHNR and CDR2 FQNEAQ (reference sequence). Trimming removed 1 base from V and 3 bases from J, with 9 bases in between. This CDR3 is built from 14 residues.

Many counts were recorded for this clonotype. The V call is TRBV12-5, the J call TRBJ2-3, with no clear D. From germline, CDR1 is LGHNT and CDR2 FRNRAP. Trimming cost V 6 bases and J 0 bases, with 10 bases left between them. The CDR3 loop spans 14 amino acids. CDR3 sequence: CASGSPSSTDTQYF. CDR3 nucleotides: TGTGCTAGTGGCTCACCTAGTAGCACAGATACGCAGTATTTT.

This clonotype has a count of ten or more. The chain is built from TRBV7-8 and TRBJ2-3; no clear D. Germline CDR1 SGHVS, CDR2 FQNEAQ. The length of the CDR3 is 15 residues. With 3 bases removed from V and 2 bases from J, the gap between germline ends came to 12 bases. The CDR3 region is CASSFSSADTDTQYF. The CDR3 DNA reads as TGTGCCAGCAGCTTTTCCTCTGCGGACACAGATACGCAGTATTTT. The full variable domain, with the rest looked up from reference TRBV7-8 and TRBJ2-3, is GAGVSQSPRYKVAKRGQDVALRCDPISGHVSLFWYQQALGQGPEFLTYFQNEAQLDKSGLPSDRFFAERPEGSVSTLKIQRTQQEDSAVYLCASSFSSADTDTQYFGPGTRLTVL.

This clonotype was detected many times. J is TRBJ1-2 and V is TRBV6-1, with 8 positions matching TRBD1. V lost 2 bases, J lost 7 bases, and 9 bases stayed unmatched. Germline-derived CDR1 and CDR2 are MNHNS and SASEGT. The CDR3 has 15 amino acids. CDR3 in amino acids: CASSERPRTGSGYTF. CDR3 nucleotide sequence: TGTGCCAGCAGTGAACGACCCCGGACAGGGTCTGGCTACACCTTC.

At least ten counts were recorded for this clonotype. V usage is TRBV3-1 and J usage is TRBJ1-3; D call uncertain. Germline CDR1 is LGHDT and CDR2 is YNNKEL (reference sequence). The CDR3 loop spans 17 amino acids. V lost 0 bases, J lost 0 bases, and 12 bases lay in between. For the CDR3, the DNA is TGTGCCAGCAGCCAAGATCAGGACGGGATCTCTGGAAACACCATATATTTT. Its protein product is CASSQDQDGISGNTIYF.

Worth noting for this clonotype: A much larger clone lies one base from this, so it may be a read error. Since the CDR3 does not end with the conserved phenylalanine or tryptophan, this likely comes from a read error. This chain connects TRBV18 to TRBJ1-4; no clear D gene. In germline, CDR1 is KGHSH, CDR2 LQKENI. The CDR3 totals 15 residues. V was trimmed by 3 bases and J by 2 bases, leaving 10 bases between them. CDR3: CASSPRAVTNEKLFC. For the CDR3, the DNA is TGTGCCAGCTCACCTAGGGCGGTCACTAATGAAAAACTGTTTTGT.

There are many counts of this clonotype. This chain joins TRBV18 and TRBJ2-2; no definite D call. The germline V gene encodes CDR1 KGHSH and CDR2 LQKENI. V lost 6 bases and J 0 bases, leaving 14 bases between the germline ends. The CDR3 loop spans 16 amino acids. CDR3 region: CASSRSGHSNTGELFF. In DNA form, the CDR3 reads TGTGCCAGCTCCCGGTCTGGCCACTCGAACACCGGGGAGCTGTTTTTT.

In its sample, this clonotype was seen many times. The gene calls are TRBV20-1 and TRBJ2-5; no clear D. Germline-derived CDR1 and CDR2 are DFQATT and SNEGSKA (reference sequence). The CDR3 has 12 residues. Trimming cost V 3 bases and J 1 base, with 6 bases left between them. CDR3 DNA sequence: TGCAGTGCTAGCTTCGGCCAAGAGACCCAGTACTTC. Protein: CSASFGQETQYF.

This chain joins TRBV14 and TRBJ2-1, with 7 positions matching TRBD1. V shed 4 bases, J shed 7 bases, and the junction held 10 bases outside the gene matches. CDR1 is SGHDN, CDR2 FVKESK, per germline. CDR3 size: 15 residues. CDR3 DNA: TGTGCCAGCAGCCCCTACGACAGGGTTGCAAATGAGCAGTTCTTC. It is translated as CASSPYDRVANEQFF.

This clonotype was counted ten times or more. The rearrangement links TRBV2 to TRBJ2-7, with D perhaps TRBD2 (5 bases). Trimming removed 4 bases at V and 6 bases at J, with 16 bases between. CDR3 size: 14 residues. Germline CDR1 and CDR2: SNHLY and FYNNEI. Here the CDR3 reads CASSGEMGSSEQYF. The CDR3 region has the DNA TGTGCCAGCAGTGGAGAAATGGGGAGCTCCGAGCAGTACTTC. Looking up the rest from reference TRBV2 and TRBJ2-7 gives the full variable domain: EPEVTQTPSHQVTQMGQEVILRCVPISNHLYFYWYRQILGQKVEFLVSFYNNEISEKSEIFDDQFSVERPDGSNFTLKIRSTKLEDSAMYFCASSGEMGSSEQYFGPGTRLTVT.

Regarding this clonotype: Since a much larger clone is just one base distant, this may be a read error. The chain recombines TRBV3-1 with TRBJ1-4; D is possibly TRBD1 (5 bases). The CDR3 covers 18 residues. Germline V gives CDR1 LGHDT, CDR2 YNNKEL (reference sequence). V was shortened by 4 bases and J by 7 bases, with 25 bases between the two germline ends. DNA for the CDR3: TGTGCCAGCAGCCTCTCCCTTGGGACTACCGGCCTAACTGAAAAACTGTTTTTT. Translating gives CASSLSLGTTGLTEKLFF.

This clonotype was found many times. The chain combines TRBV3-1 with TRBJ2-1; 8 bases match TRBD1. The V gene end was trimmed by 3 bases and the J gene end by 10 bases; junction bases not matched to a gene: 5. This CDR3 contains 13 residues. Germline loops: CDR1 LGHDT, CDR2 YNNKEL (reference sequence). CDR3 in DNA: TGTGCCAGCAGCCACGGACAGGGCCGCGAGCAGTTCTTC. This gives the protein CASSHGQGREQFF.